The 8 T cell receptor beta chains below were found in one sample sequenced in a study of response to subunit inactivated influenza vaccine. TCRdb fed the RT-PCR reads into MiXCR, producing one record per CDR3 protein. The repertoire includes 500,000 to 600,000 distinct CDR3 sequences, about 15% of them detected once, and roughly 3% sits in the top ten. The specimen was CD4+ T cells sorted from PBMCs, collected roughly 24 months after vaccination. All receptors come from a man in his fifties or sixties who received an inactivated influenza vaccine.

This chain links TRBV7-2 with TRBJ2-4; 9 positions agree with TRBD1. The germline V gene encodes CDR1 SGHTA and CDR2 FQGNSA. Trimming took 5 bases from V and 5 from J; bases not matched to a gene: 7. This CDR3 is built from 15 residues. In DNA form, the CDR3 reads TGTGCCAGCAGCGAGAGGAGGACAGGGGAAAACATTCAGTACTTC. As protein: CASSERRTGENIQYF.

The genes are TRBV27 and TRBJ1-2, with D possibly matching TRBD1 (6 bases). The CDR3 runs 15 residues. Looked up from germline, CDR1 is MNHEY and CDR2 is SMNVEV (reference sequence). V was pared by 5 bases and J by 8 bases, with 21 bases between. The CDR3 loop is CASSQGGGLIQGYTF. DNA for the CDR3: TGTGCCAGCAGTCAAGGGGGGGGCCTGATCCAGGGCTACACCTTC.

This clonotype was observed at least ten times. The chain uses TRBV6-2 or TRBV6-3 and TRBJ2-3, with a possible D match to TRBD2 (5 bases). Germline V gives CDR1 MNHEY, CDR2 SVGEGT. Trimming pared 8 bases from V and 5 bases from J, leaving 14 bases between. The CDR3 has 13 residues. CDR3 loop: CASRTPGRDTQYF. CDR3 in DNA: TGTGCCAGCCGGACTCCTGGTCGAGATACGCAGTATTTT.

This clonotype showed up many times. This rearrangement joins TRBV6-2 or TRBV6-3 to TRBJ1-1, with TRBD1 matching 12 bases. Germline trimming cut 5 bases from V and 1 base from J; bases unmatched to any gene: 5. Germline CDR1 and CDR2: MNHEY and SVGEGT. The CDR3 consists of 16 residues. CDR3 nucleotides: TGTGCCAGCAGTCTCCCGGGACAGGGGGCGAACACTGAAGCTTTCTTT. The encoded protein is CASSLPGQGANTEAFF.

This clonotype was observed once. This sequence joins TRBV24-1 and TRBJ1-2; TRBD1 might be the D (5 bases). Trimming took 7 bases from V and 2 from J, leaving 13 bases between them. Germline V lookup: CDR1 KGHDR, CDR2 SFDVKD. This CDR3 comprises 14 residues. The chain's CDR3 is CATRDSVGNYGYTF. The CDR3 nucleotides are TGTGCCACCAGAGACAGTGTCGGGAACTATGGCTACACCTTC.

The chain has TRBV12-3 or TRBV12-4 and TRBJ2-7; unclear D gene. V was cut by 8 bases and J by 2 bases, with 10 bases left in between. This CDR3 contains 12 residues. The CDR3 DNA is TGTGCCAGCCGAATATTTCCCTACGAGCAGTACTTC. The encoded protein is CASRIFPYEQYF.

This clonotype was counted a few times. This chain connects TRBV7-8 to TRBJ1-5; tentative D call: TRBD1 (5 bases). The CDR3 runs to 15 residues. Germline CDR1 reads SGHVS; CDR2 reads FQNEAQ. Trimming shortened V by 5 bases and J by 3 bases, and 14 bases separated the two germline ends. The CDR3 DNA is TGTGCCAGCAGCATTTACCAGGGAATCAATCAGCCCCAGCATTTT. Encoded protein: CASSIYQGINQPQHF.

The V and J genes are TRBV20-1 and TRBJ2-7, with TRBD2 matching over 9 bases. Germline CDR1 and CDR2: DFQATT and SNEGSKA (reference sequence). CDR3 size: 18 residues. The V segment lost 1 base and the J segment 6 bases; nucleotides outside the gene matches: 19. CDR3 sequence reads: CSARVAGGRASGGFEQYF. CDR3 nucleotides: TGCAGTGCTAGAGTTGCGGGCGGGAGGGCCTCGGGTGGTTTCGAGCAGTACTTC.